This TCR beta chain originates from a study of PD-L1 blockade in urothelial cancer. Study overall: The researchers analyzed blood 3 weeks (second dose) and 6 weeks after treatment start. Study-wide results and caveats: Stronger expansion of tumor-associated clones in blood at 3 weeks distinguished durable-benefit patients.

Assay used: immunoSEQ multiplex PCR; TCRdb lists only in-frame clones, some missing. The data hold under 55,000 clones, with around four fifths observed a single time. Germline V gives CDR1 SGHRS, CDR2 YFSETQ. V was trimmed by 0 bases and J by 3 bases, leaving 7 bases between them. The CDR3 sequence is 14 residues long. Time point defined: pretreatment peripheral blood. With respect to this clone: What it binds is unknown.

This receptor was obtained from a man aged 65 to 85 with urothelial cancer. The V call is TRBV5-1, the J call TRBJ1-5; D remains ambiguous. Sample: PBMCs, taken around atezolizumab (anti-PD-L1) treatment. CDR3 DNA: TGCGCCAGCAGCTTGGGGGCAGTCAATCAGCCCCAGCATTTT. This translates into CASSLGAVNQPQHF.